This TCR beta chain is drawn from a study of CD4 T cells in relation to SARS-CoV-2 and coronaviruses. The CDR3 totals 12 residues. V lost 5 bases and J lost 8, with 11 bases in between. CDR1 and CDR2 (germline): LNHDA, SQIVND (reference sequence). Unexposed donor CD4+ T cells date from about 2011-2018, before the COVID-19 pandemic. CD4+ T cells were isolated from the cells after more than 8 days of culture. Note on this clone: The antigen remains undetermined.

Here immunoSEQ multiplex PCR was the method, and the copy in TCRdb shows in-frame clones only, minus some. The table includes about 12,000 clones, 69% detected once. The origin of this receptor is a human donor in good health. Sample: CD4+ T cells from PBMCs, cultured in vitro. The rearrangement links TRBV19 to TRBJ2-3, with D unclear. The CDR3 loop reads CASSVAERTQYF. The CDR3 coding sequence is TGTGCCAGTAGTGTGGCCGAACGTACGCAGTATTTT.